The clone carrying this T cell receptor (beta chain) was observed many times. This sample was included in a study of regulatory T cells in long-lasting Graves disease. Construction of the TCR beta libraries employed iRepertoire HTBI primers in conjunction with Arm-PCR of CDR3 regions. In TCRdb, the multiplex PCR reads were re-called with MiXCR into one record per CDR3 protein. Among about 540,000 distinct CDR3 sequences, approximately 15% were seen once, and the ten largest hold roughly 10%. Trimming left V 1 base short and J 0 bases short, with 13 bases between. CDR3 length: 17 residues. The V gene's germline CDR1 is SGHDN and CDR2 FVKESK. The sample's time point: newly diagnosed GD, antithyroid drugs for less than 3 months. Making the TCR library involved RNA that had been extracted from PBMCs. These data also featured in a second study, about T cells in Graves' hyperthyroidism and ophthalmopathy.

This specimen was peripheral blood mononuclear cells (PBMCs), taken at new diagnosis, from a patient treated with antithyroid drugs. The source is a man aged 30 to 39 with Graves disease. V gene TRBV14 combines with J gene TRBJ2-1; D unresolved. The CDR3 DNA sequence: TGTGCCAGCAGCCAAGGGGGTGGGCTGGACTCCTACAATGAGCAGTTCTTC. Translation: CASSQGGGLDSYNEQFF.